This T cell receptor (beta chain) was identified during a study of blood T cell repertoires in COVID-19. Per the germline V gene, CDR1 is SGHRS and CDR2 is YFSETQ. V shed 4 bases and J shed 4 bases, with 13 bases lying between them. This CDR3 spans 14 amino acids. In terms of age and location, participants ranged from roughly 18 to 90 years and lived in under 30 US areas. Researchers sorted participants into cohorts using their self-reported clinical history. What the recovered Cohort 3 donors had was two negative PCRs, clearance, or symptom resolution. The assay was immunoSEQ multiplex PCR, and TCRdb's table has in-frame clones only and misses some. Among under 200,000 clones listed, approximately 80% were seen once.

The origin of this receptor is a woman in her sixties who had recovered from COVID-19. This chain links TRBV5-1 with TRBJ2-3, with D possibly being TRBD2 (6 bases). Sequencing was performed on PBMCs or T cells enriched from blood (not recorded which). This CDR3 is CASSPDPSADTQYF. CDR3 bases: TGCGCCAGCAGCCCGGACCCTAGCGCAGATACGCAGTATTTT.